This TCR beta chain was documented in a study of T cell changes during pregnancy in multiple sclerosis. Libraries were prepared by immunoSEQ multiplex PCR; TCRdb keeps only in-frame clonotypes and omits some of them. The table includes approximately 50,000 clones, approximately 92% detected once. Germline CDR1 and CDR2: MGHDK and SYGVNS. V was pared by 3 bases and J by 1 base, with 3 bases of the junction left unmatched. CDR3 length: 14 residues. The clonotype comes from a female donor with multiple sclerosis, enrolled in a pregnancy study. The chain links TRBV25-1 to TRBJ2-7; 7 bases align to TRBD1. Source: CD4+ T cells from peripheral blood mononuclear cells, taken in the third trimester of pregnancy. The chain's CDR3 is CASSDPGQSYEQYF. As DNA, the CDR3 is TGTGCCAGCAGTGACCCGGGACAGTCCTACGAGCAGTACTTC.